The present T cell receptor beta chain was sequenced within a study of blood T cell repertoires in COVID-19. Symptom resolution, clearance, or two negative PCRs marked the recovered donors of Cohort 3. Original methodology: Amplification of reference gene primers was used by the study to estimate nucleated cell counts. Generated by immunoSEQ multiplex PCR, the TCRdb table keeps only in-frame clones and is missing some. V, J and clone size were drawn from that table, and D and trimming were deduced from the DNA. The profile shows about 380,000 clones, approximately 90% of them singletons. The sequencing input was PBMCs or T cells enriched from blood (not recorded which). The receptor comes from a woman under 30 who had recovered from COVID-19.

The CDR3 nucleotides are TGTGCCAGCAGTCACGAAAGAGGGTCGGGCTACGAGCAGTACTTC. Residues: CASSHERGSGYEQYF. This chain joins TRBV6-5 and TRBJ2-7; tentative D call: TRBD2 (5 bases). CDR3 length: 15 amino acids. Germline values: CDR1 MNHEY, CDR2 SVGAGI. V lost 5 bases and J 3 bases, leaving 17 bases between the germline ends.